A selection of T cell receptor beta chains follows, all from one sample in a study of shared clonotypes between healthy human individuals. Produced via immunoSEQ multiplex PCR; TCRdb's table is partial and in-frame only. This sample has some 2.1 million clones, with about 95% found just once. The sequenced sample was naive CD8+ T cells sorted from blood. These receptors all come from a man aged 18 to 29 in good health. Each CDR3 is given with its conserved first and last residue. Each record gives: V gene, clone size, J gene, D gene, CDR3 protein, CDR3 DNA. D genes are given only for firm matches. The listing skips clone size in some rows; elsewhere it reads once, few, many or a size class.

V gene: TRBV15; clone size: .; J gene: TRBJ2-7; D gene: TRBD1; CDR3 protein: CATSTGTGSSYEQYF; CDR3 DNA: TGTGCCACCAGTACCGGGACAGGATCCTCCTACGAGCAGTACTTC
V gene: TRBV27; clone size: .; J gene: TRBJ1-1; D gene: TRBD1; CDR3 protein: CASSQGARTEAFF; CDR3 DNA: TGTGCCAGCAGCCAGGGGGCGCGAACTGAAGCTTTCTTT
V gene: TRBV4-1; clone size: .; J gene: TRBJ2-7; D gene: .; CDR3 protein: CASSQGHQGYEQYF; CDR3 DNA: TGCGCCAGCAGCCAAGGTCATCAGGGCTACGAGCAGTACTTC
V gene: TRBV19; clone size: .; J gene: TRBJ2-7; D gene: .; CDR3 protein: CASSSYRDGEQYF; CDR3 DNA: TGTGCCAGTAGTTCTTACAGGGATGGGGAGCAGTACTTC
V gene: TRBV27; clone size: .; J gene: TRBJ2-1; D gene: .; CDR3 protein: CASSLSPGSSYNEQFF; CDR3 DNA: TGTGCCAGCAGTTTATCCCCAGGGTCATCCTACAATGAGCAGTTCTTC
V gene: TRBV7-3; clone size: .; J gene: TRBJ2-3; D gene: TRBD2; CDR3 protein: CASSFAGGGDTQYF; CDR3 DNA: TGTGCCAGCAGCTTTGCGGGGGGTGGAGATACGCAGTATTTT
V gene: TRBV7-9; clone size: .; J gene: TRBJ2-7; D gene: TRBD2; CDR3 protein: CASSPTHGTSDSYEQYF; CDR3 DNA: TGTGCCAGCAGTCCCACTCATGGGACTAGCGACTCCTACGAGCAGTACTTC
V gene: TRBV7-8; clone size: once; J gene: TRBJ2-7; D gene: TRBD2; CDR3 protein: CASSWGLAGGNEQYF; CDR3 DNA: TGTGCCAGCAGCTGGGGACTAGCGGGAGGAAACGAGCAGTACTTC
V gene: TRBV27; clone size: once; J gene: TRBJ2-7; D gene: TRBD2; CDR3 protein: CASSDRTSGVYEQYF; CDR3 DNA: TGTGCCAGCAGTGACAGGACTAGCGGGGTCTACGAGCAGTACTTC
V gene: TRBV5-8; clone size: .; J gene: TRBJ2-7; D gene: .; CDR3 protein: CASSRRDITYEQYF; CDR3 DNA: TGTGCCAGCAGTCGAAGAGACATTACCTACGAGCAGTACTTC
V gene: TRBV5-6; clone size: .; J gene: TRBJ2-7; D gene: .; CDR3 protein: CASSSSFSYEQYF; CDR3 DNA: TGTGCCAGCAGCTCCTCCTTCTCCTACGAGCAGTACTTC
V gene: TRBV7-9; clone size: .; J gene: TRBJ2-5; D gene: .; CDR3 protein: CASSSPRGETQYF; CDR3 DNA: TGTGCCAGCAGCTCCCCGCGGGGCGAGACCCAGTACTTC
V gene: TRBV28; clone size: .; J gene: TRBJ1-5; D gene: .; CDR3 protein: CASNGGGGQPQHF; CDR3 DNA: TGTGCCAGTAACGGGGGGGGAGGACAGCCCCAGCATTTT